These 28 T cell receptor beta chains were sequenced from one sample in a study of glioma-infiltrating T cells. TCR alpha and beta CDR3 regions were amplified from RNA using iRepertoire nested multiplex PCR. TCRdb recomputed calls from the multiplex PCR reads with MiXCR, one row per CDR3 protein. The data hold a few hundred thousand distinct CDR3 sequences, with less than 50% observed a single time. The sequenced sample was glioma tissue, nonneoplastic brain tissue, or PBMCs (not recorded which). The receptor source for this set is a human donor with low-grade glioma or glioblastoma, undergoing nonglioma brain surgery, or in good health (not recorded which).

There are many counts of this clonotype. This chain uses TRBV6-1 with TRBJ1-1, with 8 bases that match TRBD1. The germline V gene has CDR1 MNHNS and CDR2 SASEGT. The CDR3 covers 14 residues. The junction had 6 bases not matched to a gene; V was cut back by 7 bases and J by 2 bases. The CDR3 spells CASIQDRANTEAFF. In nucleotides, the CDR3 is TGTGCCAGCATCCAGGACAGGGCCAACACTGAAGCTTTCTTT.

The chain employs TRBV7-2 and TRBJ2-7, with D uncertain. This CDR3 region has 13 residues. CDR1 is SGHTA and CDR2 is FQGNSA in the germline V gene. V lost 4 bases and J lost 3, with 10 bases in between. The CDR3: CASSSPGSYEQYF. The CDR3 nucleotides read TGTGCCAGCAGCTCCCCGGGCAGCTACGAGCAGTACTTC.

This chain connects TRBV28 to TRBJ2-5; 8 positions agree with TRBD1. CDR1 is MDHEN and CDR2 is SYDVKM in the germline V gene. CDR3 length equals 14 residues. Trimming removed 5 bases from V and 6 bases from J; junction bases left unmatched: 8. The CDR3 here is CASSPRTGSKTQYF. As DNA, the CDR3 is TGTGCCAGCAGTCCTCGGACAGGGTCGAAGACCCAGTACTTC. The complete variable domain, with remaining parts taken from reference TRBV28 and TRBJ2-5, reads DVKVTQSSRYLVKRTGEKVFLECVQDMDHENMFWYRQDPGLGLRLIYFSYDVKMKEKGDIPEGYSVSREKKERFSLILESASTNQTSMYLCASSPRTGSKTQYFGPGTRLLVL.

The chain couples TRBV19 to TRBJ2-7; TRBD2 matches 7 bases. This CDR3 is 14 amino acids long. The junction had 9 bases not matched to a gene; V was cut back by 8 bases and J by 2 bases. Germline CDR1 is LNHDA and CDR2 is SQIVND (reference sequence). CDR3 in amino acids: CASGVGGGAYEQYF. In nucleotides, the CDR3 is TGTGCCAGTGGAGTGGGCGGGGGAGCCTACGAGCAGTACTTC.

V and J are TRBV2 and TRBJ2-2; possibly TRBD1 for D (6 bases). Trimming removed 3 bases from V and 5 bases from J, with 13 bases in between. Germline lookup yields CDR1 SNHLY and CDR2 FYNNEI. The CDR3 is 15 amino acids. The CDR3 sequence: CASSDLGARTGELFF. Written as DNA, the CDR3 is TGTGCCAGCAGTGATTTGGGGGCGAGGACCGGGGAGCTGTTTTTT.

This chain uses TRBV28 with TRBJ2-7; 8 nucleotides match TRBD1. The CDR3 loop spans 12 amino acids. The ends lost 10 bases at V and 4 bases at J; junction bases unmatched: 6. Germline V CDR1 and CDR2: MDHEN, SYDVKM. The CDR3 bases are TGTGCCATTCGGACAGGGAGTTACGAGCAGTACTTC. Translating gives CAIRTGSYEQYF.

V is TRBV12-3 or TRBV12-4 and J is TRBJ2-3; the match to TRBD1 covers 9 bases. J was trimmed by 6 bases and V by 6 bases; bases with no gene match: 7. There are 14 residues in the CDR3. The CDR3 bases are TGTGCCAGCAGAACGGACAGGGGTTGGGATACGCAGTATTTT. Encoded protein: CASRTDRGWDTQYF.

This clonotype was seen ten or more times. CDR3 amino acids: CASRGDGANYGYTF. CDR3 in DNA: TGTGCCAGCAGAGGGGACGGAGCTAACTATGGCTACACCTTC. The V and J genes are TRBV6-2 or TRBV6-3 and TRBJ1-2, with a tentative D call TRBD1 (5 bases). The CDR3 spans 14 residues. Trimming removed 6 bases at V and 0 bases at J, with 11 bases between. Looked up from germline, CDR1 is MNHEY and CDR2 is SVGEGT.

The genes are TRBV6-2 or TRBV6-3 and TRBJ1-5; 7 positions match TRBD1. In germline, CDR1 is MNHEY, CDR2 SVGEGT. Trimming took 4 bases from V and 7 from J; bases not matched to a gene: 13. CDR3 length: 16 residues. CDR3 sequence reads: CASSLSETGTRQPQHF. CDR3 nucleotide sequence: TGTGCCAGCAGTTTGTCGGAGACAGGGACGAGACAGCCCCAGCATTTT.

The chain combines TRBV5-1 with TRBJ1-1; a weak D match, TRBD1 (6 bases). The V gene's germline CDR1 is SGHRS and CDR2 YFSETQ. This CDR3 region has 16 residues. With 4 bases removed from V and 0 bases from J, the gap between germline ends came to 16 bases. The CDR3 DNA reads as TGCGCCAGCAGCATCTCAGTGACAGGCATGAACACTGAAGCTTTCTTT. This translates into CASSISVTGMNTEAFF.

As to this clonotype: With a much larger clone just one base away, this may be a read error. The chain links TRBV6-2 or TRBV6-3 to TRBJ2-7; 7 bases are a match to TRBD2. V lost 5 bases and J lost 3; bases outside the gene matches: 10. The CDR3 extends over 15 amino acids. The V gene's germline CDR1 is MNHEY and CDR2 SVGEGT. The CDR3 coding sequence is TGTGCCAGCAGTGGCCTCAGCGGGGCAGACTACGAGCAGTACTTC. This gives the protein CASSGLSGADYEQYF.

The rearrangement joins TRBV12-3 or TRBV12-4 to TRBJ1-4; 7 bases align to TRBD1. The CDR3 is made up of 14 amino acids. V gave up 6 bases and J gave up 5 bases; unmatched junction bases: 6. In DNA form, the CDR3 reads TGTGCCAGCAGCCCGTCGACAGGGAATGAAAAACTGTTTTTT. Translation gives CASSPSTGNEKLFF.

This clonotype came up a few times. As DNA, the CDR3 is TGTGCCAGCTCCCCGAGAGCGCAGGAGACCCAGTACTTC. Translating gives CASSPRAQETQYF. The chain employs TRBV18 and TRBJ2-5, with D unclear. V gave up 6 bases and J gave up 5 bases, with 13 bases separating them. Germline V gene lookup returns CDR1 KGHSH and CDR2 LQKENI. The CDR3 is made up of 13 amino acids.

DNA of the CDR3: TGTGCCAGCAGCTTTTTTGCGGGACAGGGTGGCAAAAACATTCAGTACTTC. Its translation is CASSFFAGQGGKNIQYF. This sequence joins TRBV7-2 and TRBJ2-4, with TRBD1 identical over 9 bases. The CDR3 length is 17 residues. CDR1 is SGHTA, CDR2 FQGNSA, per germline. V trimming: 3 bases; J trimming: 3 bases; junction bases outside the gene matches: 9.

V and J are TRBV15 and TRBJ2-1; D call uncertain. V dropped 3 bases and J dropped 4 bases, with 7 bases sitting between them. Looked up from germline, CDR1 is LNHNV and CDR2 is YYDKDF (reference sequence). This CDR3 has 13 residues. In nucleotides, the CDR3 is TGTGCCACCAGCAGGCCCGAATACAATGAGCAGTTCTTC. This sequence encodes CATSRPEYNEQFF.

This clonotype has at least ten counts. This chain uses TRBV27 with TRBJ2-7; possibly TRBD1 for D (5 bases). The CDR3 runs to 14 residues. Germline values: CDR1 MNHEY, CDR2 SMNVEV (reference sequence). Trimming removed 2 bases from V and 6 bases from J, with 14 bases in between. For the CDR3, the DNA is TGTGCCAGCAGTTTAAGCCGAAGGGGTAGCGAGCAGTACTTC. It codes for CASSLSRRGSEQYF.

Comments on this clonotype: A much more abundant neighbour one base away suggests this may be a read error. J is TRBJ2-1 and V is TRBV20-1, with no clear D. The V gene's germline CDR1 is DFQATT and CDR2 SNEGSKA (reference sequence). The CDR3 contains 13 residues. DNA for the CDR3: TGCAGTGCTAGAGGTTACTCCTACAATGAGCAGTTATTC. This encodes CSARGYSYNEQLF.

This clonotype was counted a few times. The rearrangement links TRBV28 to TRBJ2-1; 10 nucleotides agree with TRBD2. Germline loops: CDR1 MDHEN, CDR2 SYDVKM. V shed 6 bases, J shed 7 bases, and the junction held 9 bases outside the gene matches. There are 15 residues in the CDR3. The CDR3 DNA follows: TGTGCCAGCAGCCCACTAGCGGGACGATGGAATGAGCAGTTCTTC. This encodes CASSPLAGRWNEQFF.

The chain carries TRBV6-1 and TRBJ2-7, with 7 positions matching TRBD1. Judging by the DNA end, TRBJ2-5 fits better; the J call may be wrong. This CDR3 is built from 14 residues. Germline assignment: CDR1 MNHNS and CDR2 SASEGT. In DNA form, the CDR3 reads TGTGCCAGCAGCCCCTGGGACAGTCAAGAGACCCAGTACTTC. Translating it yields CASSPWDSQETQYF.

The rearrangement uses TRBV12-3 or TRBV12-4 and TRBJ1-3, with D uncertain. The CDR3 sequence is 15 residues long. The V and J ends lost 1 base and 1 base respectively, with 8 bases between them. The CDR3 reads CASSLDGLSGNTIYF. Written as DNA, the CDR3 is TGTGCCAGCAGTTTAGACGGGTTATCTGGAAACACCATATATTTT.

This clonotype was seen only once. It may be a read error: a sequence one base away is much more abundant. The CDR3 bases are TGTGCCAGCAGTTCTCTTGGGGGGAGCGGGAGTGCCACAGATACGCAGTATTTT. This translates into CASSSLGGSGSATDTQYF. The chain employs TRBV28 and TRBJ2-3; 8 nucleotides line up with TRBD2. Germline lookup yields CDR1 MDHEN and CDR2 SYDVKM. V lost 4 bases and J lost 2; bases outside the gene matches: 14. The CDR3 extends over 18 amino acids.

This clonotype was detected a few times. V and J are TRBV28 and TRBJ1-4, with 10 bases matching TRBD1. The length of the CDR3 is 15 residues. The junction had 8 bases not matched to a gene; V was cut back by 6 bases and J by 7 bases. The V gene's germline CDR1 is MDHEN and CDR2 SYDVKM. The CDR3 loop is CASSMTGGEGEKLFF. CDR3 bases: TGTGCCAGCAGCATGACAGGGGGCGAGGGTGAAAAACTGTTTTTT.

This clonotype was recorded many times. The rearrangement links TRBV28 to TRBJ2-1; 14 bases match TRBD2. The CDR3 extends over 18 amino acids. The germline gives CDR1 MDHEN, CDR2 SYDVKM. The V gene end was trimmed by 5 bases and the J gene end by 8 bases; junction bases not matched to a gene: 14. The CDR3 DNA reads TGTGCCAGCAGTCCGTCCCCCGGGACTAGCGGGAGTATGGATGAGCAGTTCTTC. Protein sequence: CASSPSPGTSGSMDEQFF.

This clonotype has only a few counts. The rearrangement joins TRBV10-3 to TRBJ2-3, with D possibly TRBD2 on 5 matching bases. The CDR3 runs to 13 residues. V lost 11 bases and J 5 bases, leaving 17 bases between the germline ends. Looked up from germline, CDR1 is ENHRY and CDR2 is SYGVKD. As DNA, the CDR3 is TGTGCCTCGCTCCTAGAGGCGGGAGATACGCAGTATTTT. Its protein is CASLLEAGDTQYF.

This clonotype was seen at least ten times. The chain combines TRBV6-1 with TRBJ2-1; D unclear. V was pared by 6 bases and J by 8 bases, with 20 bases between. The V gene's germline CDR1 is MNHNS and CDR2 SASEGT. This CDR3 has 15 residues. DNA of the CDR3: TGTGCCAGCAGCGGCGTGGGTCCGGGCCCACATGAGCAGTTCTTC. Amino acid sequence: CASSGVGPGPHEQFF.

In regard to this clonotype: At one of its ends the junction is not consistent with the germline gene, which may arise from a read error. The chain uses TRBV20-1 and TRBJ2-3, with D possibly being TRBD1 or TRBD2 (5 bases each). Germline CDR1 is DFQATT and CDR2 is SNEGSKA (reference sequence). The CDR3 consists of 20 residues. CDR3 sequence reads: CSASPRGAEELVIPIGSGGF. CDR3 nucleotides: TGCAGTGCTAGCCCCCGAGGGGCGGAAGAGTTAGTTATCCCAATCGGGTCAGGCGGTTTT.

This clonotype was picked up a small number of times. The chain has TRBV28 and TRBJ2-5; weak D call: TRBD1 (6 bases). Trimming pared 6 bases from V and 5 bases from J, leaving 13 bases between. The germline V gene encodes CDR1 MDHEN and CDR2 SYDVKM. The CDR3 sequence is 13 residues long. As DNA, the CDR3 is TGTGCCAGCAGACTCGCAGGGGAGGAGACCCAGTACTTC. Translation gives CASRLAGEETQYF.

As for this clonotype: A much larger clonotype is one base distant, so this may be a read error. The chain employs TRBV28 and TRBJ2-1, with D tentatively TRBD1 (6 bases). V lost 3 bases to trimming and J lost 4 bases, with 13 bases between them. The CDR3 is 15 residues long. The germline CDR1 and CDR2 sequences are MDHEN and SYDVKM. The CDR3 DNA is TGTGCCAGCAGTTTTTACGGGACAAGGTACAATGAGCAGTTCTTC. This gives the protein CASSFYGTRYNEQFF. The entire variable domain, with the rest obtained from reference TRBV28 and TRBJ2-1, is as follows: DVKVTQSSRYLVKRTGEKVFLECVQDMDHENMFWYRQDPGLGLRLIYFSYDVKMKEKGDIPEGYSVSREKKERFSLILESASTNQTSMYLCASSFYGTRYNEQFFGPGTRLTVL.